Presented here are 18 T cell receptor beta chains from one specimen sequenced in a study of blood T cell repertoires in COVID-19. The data were produced by immunoSEQ multiplex PCR, yet TCRdb's version contains in-frame clones alone and is incomplete. The data hold roughly 150,000 clones, with around 89% observed a single time. Material for sequencing was peripheral blood. All receptors come from a human donor in a cohort sampled during active COVID-19.

V gene TRBV3-1 (or the pseudogene TRBV3-2) combines with J gene TRBJ2-7, with D uncertain. The CDR3 length is 12 residues. V lost 2 bases to trimming and J lost 6 bases, with 8 bases between them. Per the germline V gene, CDR1 is LGHDT and CDR2 is YNNKEL (reference sequence). This CDR3 reads CASSQSRSEQYF. The CDR3 nucleotides read TGTGCCAGCAGCCAATCCAGGTCCGAGCAGTACTTC.

This chain uses TRBV29-1 with TRBJ1-3, with D uncertain. This CDR3 comprises 13 residues. The ends were cut back, 6 bases at V and 0 bases at J, with 9 bases in the middle. Germline lookup yields CDR1 SQVTM and CDR2 ANQGSEA. CDR3 residues: CSVTGISGNTIYF. Written as DNA, the CDR3 is TGCAGCGTGACCGGGATCTCTGGAAACACCATATATTTT.

This chain connects TRBV15 to TRBJ1-2; D is uncertain. The CDR3 sequence is 13 residues long. V gave up 5 bases and J gave up 5 bases, with 12 bases separating them. Germline values: CDR1 LNHNV, CDR2 YYDKDF (reference sequence). CDR3 residues: CATSGRVGYGYTF. The DNA of the CDR3 is TGTGCCACCAGCGGAAGAGTCGGGTATGGCTACACCTTC.

This clone was seen a single time. V usage is TRBV30 and J usage is TRBJ1-5; perhaps TRBD1 as D (5 bases). From germline, CDR1 is GTSNPN and CDR2 SVGIG (reference sequence). V dropped 7 bases and J dropped 8 bases, with 15 bases sitting between them. The CDR3 loop spans 12 amino acids. CDR3 in amino acids: CAFDWGVEPQHF. DNA for the CDR3: TGTGCCTTCGACTGGGGCGTTGAGCCCCAGCATTTT.

The V call is TRBV6-5, the J call TRBJ1-2; unclear D gene. Germline values: CDR1 MNHEY, CDR2 SVGAGI. The CDR3 consists of 12 residues. V lost 10 bases to trimming and J lost 8 bases, with 17 bases between them. This CDR3 reads CAIPRVAGGYTF. CDR3 nucleotide sequence: TGTGCCATCCCGCGGGTGGCGGGCGGCTACACCTTC.

This chain joins TRBV11-2 and TRBJ2-2, with 8 bases fitting TRBD1. The CDR3 length is 14 residues. CDR1 is SGHAT and CDR2 is FQNNGV in the germline V gene. V lost 6 bases and J lost 3; bases outside the gene matches: 3. In DNA, the CDR3 is TGTGCCAGCAGAAACAGGGGGGACACCGGGGAGCTGTTTTTT. It codes for CASRNRGDTGELFF.

The CDR3 here is CASSPRGSPETQYF. The CDR3 DNA is TGCGCCAGCAGCCCCCGCGGGAGCCCCGAGACCCAGTACTTC. The chain couples TRBV4-1 to TRBJ2-5; 7 bases match TRBD2. Per the germline V gene, CDR1 is MGHRA and CDR2 is YSYEKL. The CDR3 length is 14 residues. The J segment lost 5 bases and the V segment lost 4 bases, leaving 7 bases of the junction unmatched.

This clone was recorded only once. The chain carries TRBV13 and TRBJ2-7, with D possibly matching TRBD1 (6 bases). The germline V gene has CDR1 PRHDT and CDR2 FYEKMQ (reference sequence). The CDR3 extends over 14 amino acids. V gave up 0 bases and J gave up 4 bases, with 10 bases separating them. The CDR3 loop reads CASSLGAGEYEQYF. CDR3 sequence (DNA): TGTGCCAGCAGCTTAGGGGCAGGGGAATACGAGCAGTACTTC.

The V and J genes are TRBV19 and TRBJ1-2; the D gene is possibly TRBD1 (6 bases). The CDR3 contains 14 residues. Germline CDR1 LNHDA, CDR2 SQIVND (reference sequence). The ends were cut back, 7 bases at V and 4 bases at J, with 16 bases in the middle. In nucleotides, the CDR3 is TGTGCCAGTACCCTAGGGACAACCCCCTATGGCTACACCTTC. It is translated as CASTLGTTPYGYTF.

For the CDR3, the DNA is TGTGCCAGTAGTATTACTAGCGGGGTGGGGGCCCAGTACTTC. Protein: CASSITSGVGAQYF. The chain links TRBV19 to TRBJ2-5; 10 bases map to TRBD2. This CDR3 spans 14 amino acids. CDR1 and CDR2 (germline): LNHDA, SQIVND (reference sequence). With V trimmed by 3 bases and J by 9 bases, 7 bases remained unmatched.

This clone has a single count. V usage is TRBV7-3 and J usage is TRBJ2-5; TRBD2 agrees at 13 bases. The germline gives CDR1 SGHTA, CDR2 FQGTGA. The CDR3 runs to 17 residues. V shed 3 bases and J 1 base; nucleotides not matched to a gene: 5. The CDR3 nucleotides are TGTGCCAGCAGCTTGGGACTAGCGGGGAGAATCCAAGAGACCCAGTACTTC. Amino acids: CASSLGLAGRIQETQYF.

V usage is TRBV7-8 and J usage is TRBJ2-2, with TRBD1 as a possible D gene (6 bases). Between the trimmed V and J ends, which lost 2 bases and 4 bases, there was a span of 20 bases. The CDR3 contains 18 residues. CDR1 and CDR2 (germline): SGHVS, FQNEAQ. The DNA of the CDR3 is TGTGCCAGCAGCTTAAGCCAATCTTCGGGACACACCACCGGGGAGCTGTTTTTT. It codes for CASSLSQSSGHTTGELFF.

The chain is built from TRBV19 and TRBJ1-5, with TRBD1 matching 7 bases. V was pared by 3 bases and J by 0 bases, with 5 bases of the junction left unmatched. Germline CDR1 reads LNHDA; CDR2 reads SQIVND (reference sequence). CDR3 length: 16 residues. Here the CDR3 reads CASSMGQIYSNQPQHF. DNA for the CDR3: TGTGCCAGTAGTATGGGACAGATCTATAGCAATCAGCCCCAGCATTTT.

This rearrangement joins TRBV30 to TRBJ1-1; the D gene is possibly TRBD1 (5 bases). The CDR3 covers 12 residues. Germline CDR1 GTSNPN, CDR2 SVGIG (reference sequence). Trimming removed 2 bases at V and 10 bases at J, with 14 bases between. CDR3 nucleotide sequence: TGTGCCTGGAGTCGAAGCAGGGAAATAGCTTTCTTT. Protein sequence: CAWSRSREIAFF.

This rearrangement joins TRBV6-2 or TRBV6-3 to TRBJ2-7; TRBD2 might be the D (5 bases). CDR1 and CDR2 (germline): MNHEY, SVGEGT. Trimming left V 2 bases short and J 0 bases short, with 5 bases between. This CDR3 region has 13 residues. CDR3: CASSYGLSYEQYF. In DNA form, the CDR3 reads TGTGCCAGCAGTTACGGACTCTCCTACGAGCAGTACTTC.

This clone was observed many times. The chain recombines TRBV15 with TRBJ1-1, with a weak D call TRBD1 (6 bases). The CDR3 consists of 15 residues. Germline CDR1 reads LNHNV; CDR2 reads YYDKDF (reference sequence). Trimming shortened V by 3 bases and J by 4 bases, and 15 bases separated the two germline ends. DNA for the CDR3: TGTGCCACCAGCAGCCAACAGGGAATCGCCACTGAAGCTTTCTTT. Amino acids: CATSSQQGIATEAFF. The entire variable domain, with the rest obtained from reference TRBV15 and TRBJ1-1, is as follows: DAMVIQNPRYQVTQFGKPVTLSCSQTLNHNVMYWYQQKSSQAPKLLFHYYDKDFNNEADTPDNFQSRRPNTSFCFLDIRSPGLGDTAMYLCATSSQQGIATEAFFGQGTRLTVV.

V and J are TRBV21-1 and TRBJ1-2; the table calls TRBD1, which could not be checked here. TRBV21-1 is a pseudogene locus. CDR3 size: 16 residues. CDR3 coding DNA: TGTGCCAGCAGCCAAGGGAAGGACAGGGGGCGCGATGGCTACACCTTC. Its translation: CASSQGKDRGRDGYTF.

The V and J genes are TRBV11-1 and TRBJ1-5, with D perhaps TRBD1 (6 bases). This CDR3 contains 14 residues. Germline CDR1 SGHAT, CDR2 FQDESV (reference sequence). The ends were cut back, 0 bases at V and 5 bases at J, with 8 bases in the middle. The chain's CDR3 is CASSLAGAHQPQHF. The CDR3 DNA reads TGTGCCAGCAGCTTAGCGGGGGCTCATCAGCCCCAGCATTTT.